What follows describes a single T cell receptor (beta chain). The sample originates from a study of shared T cell receptors in the human thymus. This CDR3 contains 15 residues. The ends were cut back, 10 bases at V and 2 bases at J, with 20 bases in the middle. Looked up from germline, CDR1 is SNHLY and CDR2 is FYNNEI. Sequencing was performed with immunoSEQ multiplex PCR; in TCRdb, only in-frame clones are kept and a portion is missing. The table lists under 700,000 clones, 78% of them singletons. These sequences were also reported in another study, on human thymus T cells. That source notes: Thymic as well as blood repertoires seemed to favor certain V and J genes unevenly. Unrelated individuals reportedly shared highly overlapping thymic TCR repertoires.

This receptor was identified in a boy less than two years old with a congenital heart defect. The chain couples TRBV2 to TRBJ1-2, with D tentatively TRBD1 (6 bases). Sequenced: thymocytes. CDR3: CANGSRDTPNYGYTF. The CDR3 DNA reads as TGTGCCAATGGAAGCCGGGACACTCCCAACTATGGCTACACCTTC.